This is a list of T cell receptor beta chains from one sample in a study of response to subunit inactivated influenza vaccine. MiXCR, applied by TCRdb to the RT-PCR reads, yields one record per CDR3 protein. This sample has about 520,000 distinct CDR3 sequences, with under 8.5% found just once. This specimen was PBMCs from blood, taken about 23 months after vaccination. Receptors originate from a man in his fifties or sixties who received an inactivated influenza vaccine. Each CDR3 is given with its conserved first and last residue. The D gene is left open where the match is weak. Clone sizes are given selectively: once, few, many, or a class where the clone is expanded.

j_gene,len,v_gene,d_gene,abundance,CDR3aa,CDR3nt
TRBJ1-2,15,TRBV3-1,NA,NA,CASSREGGKHYGYTF,TGTGCCAGCAGCCGAGAGGGGGGGAAGCACTATGGCTACACCTTC
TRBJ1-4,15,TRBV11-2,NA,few,CASSLFGATNEKLFF,TGTGCCAGCAGCTTATTCGGTGCAACTAATGAAAAACTGTTTTTT
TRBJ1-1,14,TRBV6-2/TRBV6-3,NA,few,CASSNRALNTEAFF,TGTGCCAGCAGTAACCGGGCCTTGAACACTGAAGCTTTCTTT
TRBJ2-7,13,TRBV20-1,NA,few,CSARVGSLYEQYF,TGCAGTGCTAGAGTCGGGAGCTTGTACGAGCAGTACTTC
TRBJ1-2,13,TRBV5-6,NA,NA,CASSLQGKNGYTF,TGTGCCAGCAGCTTGCAGGGGAAGAATGGCTACACCTTC
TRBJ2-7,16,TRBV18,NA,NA,CASSPPVRTGTYEQYF,TGTGCCAGCTCACCACCAGTTAGAACAGGGACCTACGAGCAGTACTTC
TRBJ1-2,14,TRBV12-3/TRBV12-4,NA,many,CASTSRANDYGYTF,TGTGCCAGCACCTCCCGGGCGAACGACTATGGCTACACCTTC
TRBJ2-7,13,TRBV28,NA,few,CASRQSSYYEQYF,TGTGCCAGCAGACAATCTAGTTACTACGAGCAGTACTTC
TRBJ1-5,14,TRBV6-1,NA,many,CASSSRDTNQPQHF,TGTGCCAGCAGTAGCCGGGACACTAATCAGCCCCAGCATTTT
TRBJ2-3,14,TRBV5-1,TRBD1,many,CASSEGTGGDTQYF,TGCGCCAGCAGCGAGGGGACAGGTGGAGATACGCAGTATTTT
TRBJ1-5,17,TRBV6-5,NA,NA,CASSYSTGLGVDQPQHF,TGTGCCAGCAGTTACTCAACAGGGCTTGGTGTCGATCAGCCCCAGCATTTT
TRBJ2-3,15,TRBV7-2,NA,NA,CASSLMRAAGDTQYF,TGTGCCAGCAGCTTAATGAGGGCGGCAGGTGATACGCAGTATTTT
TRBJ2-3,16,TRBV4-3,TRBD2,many,CASSLNRLAETDTQYF,TGCGCCAGCAGTCTAAATAGACTAGCGGAGACAGATACGCAGTATTTT
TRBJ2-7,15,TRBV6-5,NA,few,CASSLIYRVAYEQYF,TGTGCCAGCAGTTTAATCTACAGGGTGGCCTACGAGCAGTACTTC
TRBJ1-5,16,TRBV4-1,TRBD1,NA,CASSQEQGARIQPQHF,TGCGCCAGCAGCCAAGAACAGGGGGCGCGGATTCAGCCCCAGCATTTT
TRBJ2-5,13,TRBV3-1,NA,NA,CASSGAFAETQYF,TGTGCCAGCAGCGGAGCGTTTGCTGAGACCCAGTACTTC
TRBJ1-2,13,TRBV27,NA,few,CASSFAGLEGYTF,TGTGCCAGCAGTTTTGCGGGACTGGAGGGCTACACCTTC
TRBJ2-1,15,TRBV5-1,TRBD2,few,CASSFSGGATNEQFF,TGCGCCAGCAGCTTTAGCGGGGGGGCTACGAATGAGCAGTTCTTC
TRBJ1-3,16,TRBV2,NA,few,CASSAPGEPSGNTIYF,TGTGCCAGCAGTGCCCCAGGGGAACCCTCTGGAAACACCATATATTTT
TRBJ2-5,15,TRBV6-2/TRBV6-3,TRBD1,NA,CASSKGQKMGETQYF,TGTGCCAGCAGCAAGGGACAGAAGATGGGGGAGACCCAGTACTTC
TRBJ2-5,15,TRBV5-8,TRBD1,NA,CASSLQGAQQETQYF,TGTGCCAGCAGCTTACAGGGGGCCCAACAAGAGACCCAGTACTTC
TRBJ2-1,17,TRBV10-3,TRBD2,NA,CAISVRLAGGGYNEQFF,TGTGCCATCAGTGTCAGACTAGCGGGAGGGGGCTACAATGAGCAGTTCTTC
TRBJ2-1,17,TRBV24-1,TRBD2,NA,CATSDPGGPSGRWEQFF,TGTGCCACCAGTGACCCCGGAGGTCCTAGCGGGAGATGGGAGCAGTTCTTC
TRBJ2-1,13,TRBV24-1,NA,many,CATSDRTTNEQFF,TGTGCCACCAGTGATCGGACAACGAATGAGCAGTTCTTC
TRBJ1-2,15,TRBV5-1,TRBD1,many,CASSPGTGGVYGYTF,TGCGCCAGCAGCCCAGGGACAGGGGGCGTCTATGGCTACACCTTC
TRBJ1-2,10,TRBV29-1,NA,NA,CSVGVPGYTF,TGCAGCGTCGGGGTTCCCGGCTACACCTTC
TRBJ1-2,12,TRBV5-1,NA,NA,CASSPDLRSYTF,TGCGCCAGCAGCCCCGACCTGAGGAGCTACACCTTC
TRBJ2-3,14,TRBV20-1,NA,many,CSARKRTSTDTQYF,TGCAGTGCTAGAAAGCGGACTAGCACAGATACGCAGTATTTT
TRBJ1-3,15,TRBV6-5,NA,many,CASSYGVAREDTIYF,TGTGCCAGCAGTTACGGTGTTGCGAGGGAGGACACCATATATTTT
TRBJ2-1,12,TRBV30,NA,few,CAWSAARVEQFF,TGTGCCTGGAGTGCCGCACGGGTTGAGCAGTTCTTC
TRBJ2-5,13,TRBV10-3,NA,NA,CAISDWGKETQYF,TGTGCCATCAGTGATTGGGGGAAAGAGACCCAGTACTTC
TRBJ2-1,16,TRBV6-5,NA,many,CASSYSSRGLYNEQFF,TGTGCCAGCAGTTACTCGTCTCGGGGTTTATACAATGAGCAGTTCTTC
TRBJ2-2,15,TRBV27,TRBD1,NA,CASSTPGQYTGELFF,TGTGCCAGCAGTACTCCGGGACAGTACACCGGGGAGCTGTTTTTT
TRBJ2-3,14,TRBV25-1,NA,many,CASSDRGSTDTQYF,TGTGCCAGCAGTGATAGAGGGAGCACAGATACGCAGTATTTT
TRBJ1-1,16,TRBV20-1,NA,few,CSARGQERIIGAEAFF,TGCAGTGCCCGGGGCCAGGAAAGAATTATAGGTGCTGAAGCTTTCTTT
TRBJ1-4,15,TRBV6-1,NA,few,CASSPYRVPNEKLFF,TGTGCCAGCAGCCCCTACAGGGTACCTAATGAAAAACTGTTTTTT